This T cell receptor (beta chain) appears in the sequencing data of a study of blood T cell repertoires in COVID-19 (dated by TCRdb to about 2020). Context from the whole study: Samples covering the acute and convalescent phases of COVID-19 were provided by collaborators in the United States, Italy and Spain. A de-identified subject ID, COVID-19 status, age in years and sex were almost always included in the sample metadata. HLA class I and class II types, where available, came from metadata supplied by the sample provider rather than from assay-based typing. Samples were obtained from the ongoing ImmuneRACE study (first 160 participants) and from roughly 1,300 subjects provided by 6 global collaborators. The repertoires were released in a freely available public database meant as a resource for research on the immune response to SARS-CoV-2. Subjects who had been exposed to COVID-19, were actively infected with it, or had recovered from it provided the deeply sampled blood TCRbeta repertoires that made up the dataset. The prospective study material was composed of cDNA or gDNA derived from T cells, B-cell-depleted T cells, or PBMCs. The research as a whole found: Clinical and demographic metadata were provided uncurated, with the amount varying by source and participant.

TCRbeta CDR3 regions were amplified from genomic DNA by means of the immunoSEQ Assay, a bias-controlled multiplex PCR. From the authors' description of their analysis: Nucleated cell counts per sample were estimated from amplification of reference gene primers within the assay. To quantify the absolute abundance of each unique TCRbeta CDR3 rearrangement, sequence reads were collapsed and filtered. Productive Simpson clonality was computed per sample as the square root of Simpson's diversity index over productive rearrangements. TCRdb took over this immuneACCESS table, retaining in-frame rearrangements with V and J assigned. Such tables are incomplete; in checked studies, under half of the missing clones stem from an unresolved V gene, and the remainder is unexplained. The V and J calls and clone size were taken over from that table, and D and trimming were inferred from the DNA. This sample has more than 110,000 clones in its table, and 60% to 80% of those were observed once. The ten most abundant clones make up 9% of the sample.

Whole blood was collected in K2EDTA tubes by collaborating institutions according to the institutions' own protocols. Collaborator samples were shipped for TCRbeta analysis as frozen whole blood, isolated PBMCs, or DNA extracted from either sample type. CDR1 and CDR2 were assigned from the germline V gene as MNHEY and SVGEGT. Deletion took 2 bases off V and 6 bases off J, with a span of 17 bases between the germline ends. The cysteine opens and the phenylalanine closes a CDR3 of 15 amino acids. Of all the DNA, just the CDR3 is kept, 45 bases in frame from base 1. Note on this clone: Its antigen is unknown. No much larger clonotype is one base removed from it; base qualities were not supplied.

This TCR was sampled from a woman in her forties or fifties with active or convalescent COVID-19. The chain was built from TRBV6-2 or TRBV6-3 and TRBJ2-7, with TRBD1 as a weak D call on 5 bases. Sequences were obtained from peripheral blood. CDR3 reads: CASSYPSGWGFEQYF. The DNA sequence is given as TGTGCCAGCAGTTACCCCTCAGGATGGGGCTTCGAGCAGTACTTC.